This T cell receptor beta chain was retrieved from a study of shared clonotypes between healthy human individuals. A note on this clone: Its specificity is not known.

Study results and caveats: Incompleteness in sorted-subset sequencing, despite large depth, was shown by rarefaction. With few donors, the genetic and exposure-history diversity represented was limited.

The DNA input per sorted-subset replicate PCR was 200 ng, corresponding to 32,000 or so T cell genomes. In the original processing: ImmunoSEQ sequences covered only the junction and lacked quality scores; filtering therefore differed. Sequenced by immunoSEQ multiplex PCR; TCRdb stores in-frame clones only, minus some. V and J calls and clone size are copied from that table; D and trimming were computed from the DNA. The sample lists about 820,000 clones, 80% to 95% occurring once. Cells designated naive CD8 were CD45RO-negative and were positively selected for CCR7, with terminally differentiated effector memory CD45RA+ cells excluded. Germline V CDR1 and CDR2: MNHEY, SMNVEV (reference sequence). The CDR3 runs to 15 residues. The V and J ends lost 5 bases and 10 bases respectively, with 21 bases between them.

The material sequenced was naive CD8+ T cells sorted from blood. This clonotype was obtained from a young man in good health. V is TRBV27 and J is TRBJ2-1; D is uncertain. The CDR3 here is CASSSSGEPRREQFF. For the CDR3, the DNA is TGTGCCAGCAGTAGCTCAGGAGAACCAAGGCGGGAGCAGTTCTTC.